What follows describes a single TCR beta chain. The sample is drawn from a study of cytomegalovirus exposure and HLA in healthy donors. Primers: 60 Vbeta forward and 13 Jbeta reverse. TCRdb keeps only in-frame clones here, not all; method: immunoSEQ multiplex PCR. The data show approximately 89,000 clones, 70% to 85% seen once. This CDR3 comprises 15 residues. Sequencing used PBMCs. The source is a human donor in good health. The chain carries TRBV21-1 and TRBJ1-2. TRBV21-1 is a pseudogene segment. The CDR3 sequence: CASSKVPYGNYGYTF. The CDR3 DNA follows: TGTGCCAGCAGCAAAGTTCCATACGGGAACTATGGCTACACCTTC.